The T cell receptor (beta chain) described here comes from a study of blood T cell repertoires in COVID-19. The overall study: The study drew acute and convalescent COVID-19 samples from the United States, Italy and Spain. Sample material is recorded as cDNA or gDNA derived from T cells, B-cell-depleted T cells, or PBMCs.

Authors' analysis steps: Nucleated cell counts were estimated from reference gene primer amplification. Measured with immunoSEQ multiplex PCR; TCRdb has only the in-frame clones, and not every one. Clone size and V and J calls were adopted from that table, with D and trimming inferred from the DNA. Of fewer than 250,000 clones in the sample, around 85% were seen once. This CDR3 is built from 14 residues. Germline assignment: CDR1 SSHAT and CDR2 FNYEAQ (reference sequence). This clone came up a few times. The junction differs from germline at one of its ends, possibly a read error. The TCR was taken from a man in his forties with acute or convalescent COVID-19. The chain is built from TRBV7-7 and TRBJ2-7; a weak D match, TRBD2 (6 bases). The specimen sequenced was peripheral blood. The CDR3 loop is CASSPSGDPYEQYF. The CDR3 nucleotides read TGTGCTAGCAGCCCGTCGGGGGATCCCTACGAGCAGTACTTC.